These 17 T cell receptor beta chains came from one sample sequenced in a study of blood T cells in healthy people across ages. It was with a sample-barcoded 5' primer and a J-beta primer mix that a second PCR of about 6 to 12 cycles was run. TCRdb passed the 5' RACE reads through MiXCR, listing each CDR3 protein once. Of approximately 810,000 distinct CDR3 sequences listed, about 37% are singletons. The specimen was blood. Source of these receptors: a man younger than 35 in good health.

Concerning this clonotype itself: The junction shows a germline mismatch at one end, possibly a read error. This chain joins TRBV12-3 or TRBV12-4 and TRBJ2-3; D gene uncertain. This CDR3 is 17 amino acids long. CDR3 sequence (DNA): TGTGCCAGCAGTAGGGCCGGGCCAAAGAAGGGCACAGATGCGCAGTATTTT. Translation gives CASSRAGPKKGTDAQYF.

In the case of this clonotype: One end of the junction is discordant with germline, which a read error may explain. V gene TRBV5-1 combines with J gene TRBJ1-4, with D possibly being TRBD1 (6 bases). The CDR3 has 15 amino acids. Germline lookup yields CDR1 SGHRS and CDR2 YFSETQ. CDR3 amino acids: CASGLVPSGDEKLFF. The CDR3 nucleotides read TGCGCCAGCGGCTTGGTTCCATCAGGGGATGAAAAACTGTTTTTT. The entire variable domain, with the rest obtained from reference TRBV5-1 and TRBJ1-4, is as follows: KAGVTQTPRYLIKTRGQQVTLSCSPISGHRSVSWYQQTPGQGLQFLFEYFSETQRNKGNFPGRFSGRQFSNSRSEMNVSTLELGDSALYLCASGLVPSGDEKLFFGSGTQLSVL.

This clonotype was seen a few times. The chain uses TRBV5-1 and TRBJ2-2, with D tentatively TRBD2 (5 bases). Trimming stripped 0 bases from V and 6 bases from J, with 9 bases between. The CDR3 extends over 14 amino acids. The germline V gene has CDR1 SGHRS and CDR2 YFSETQ. The CDR3: CASSLDTSAGELFF. The CDR3 nucleotides read TGCGCCAGCAGCTTGGATACTAGTGCCGGGGAGCTGTTTTTT.

This clonotype was seen a handful of times. The chain has TRBV13 and TRBJ2-1, with 11 bases fitting TRBD2. The trim removed 5 bases at V and 3 bases at J, leaving 3 bases unmatched. Germline assignment: CDR1 PRHDT and CDR2 FYEKMQ (reference sequence). The CDR3 is made up of 15 amino acids. The CDR3 region is CASSRSGGDYNEQFF. CDR3 nucleotides: TGTGCCAGCAGCCGTAGCGGGGGGGACTACAATGAGCAGTTCTTC.

This clonotype showed up just a few times. The rearrangement links TRBV27 to TRBJ1-2, with D uncertain. Germline assignment: CDR1 MNHEY and CDR2 SMNVEV (reference sequence). The CDR3 consists of 15 residues. The V end lost 3 bases, the J end lost 3 bases, and 14 bases lay between the germline ends. CDR3 nucleotide sequence: TGTGCCAGCAGTTTCCGAAAGACGGAATACTATGGCTACACCTTC. The encoded protein is CASSFRKTEYYGYTF.

V is TRBV6-2 or TRBV6-3 and J is TRBJ1-2; a possible D gene is TRBD1 (5 bases). The V gene's germline CDR1 is MNHEY and CDR2 SVGEGT. The germline V and J ends were trimmed by 2 bases and 5 bases, with 12 bases remaining between them. The CDR3 has 14 amino acids. CDR3 bases: TGTGCCAGCAGTTACCCAGGGCCTGCATATGGCTACACCTTC. This sequence encodes CASSYPGPAYGYTF.

Regarding this clonotype: A much larger clone is a single base away; this may be a read error. The genes are TRBV7-2 and TRBJ2-3; tentative D call: TRBD2 (5 bases). This CDR3 region has 16 residues. Germline CDR1 is SGHTA and CDR2 is FQGNSA. CDR3 amino acids: CAGSRRGGGSTDTQYF. The CDR3 DNA reads TGTGCCGGCAGCCGACGGGGTGGTGGAAGCACAGATACGCAGTATTTT.

This clonotype was detected a few times. V gene TRBV29-1 combines with J gene TRBJ2-5; the D call may be TRBD1 or TRBD2 (6 bases each). Trimming cost V 7 bases and J 1 base, with 13 bases left between them. The germline V gene encodes CDR1 SQVTM and CDR2 ANQGSEA. The CDR3 runs 13 residues. The CDR3 nucleotides are TGCAGCGGTTCCAGGGGAGGCCAAGAGACCCAGTACTTC. Protein product: CSGSRGGQETQYF.

This clonotype was picked up a small number of times. This chain uses TRBV7-9 with TRBJ2-2; D might be TRBD2 (6 bases). V was trimmed by 5 bases and J by 1 base, leaving 14 bases between them. Germline-derived CDR1 and CDR2 are SEHNR and FQNEAQ (reference sequence). This CDR3 region has 16 residues. CDR3 protein: CASSQEGPLNTGELFF. The CDR3 DNA follows: TGTGCCAGCAGCCAGGAGGGACCCCTGAACACCGGGGAGCTGTTTTTT. Full variable domain (rest looked up from reference TRBV7-9 and TRBJ2-2): DTGVSQNPRHKITKRGQNVTFRCDPISEHNRLYWYRQTLGQGPEFLTYFQNEAQLEKSRLLSDRFSAERPKGSFSTLEIQRTEQGDSAMYLCASSQEGPLNTGELFFGEGSRLTVL.

The V and J genes are TRBV4-2 and TRBJ2-2, with a tentative D call TRBD2 (6 bases). Per the germline V gene, CDR1 is LGHNA and CDR2 is YNFKEQ. The ends were cut back, 0 bases at V and 7 bases at J, with 12 bases in the middle. There are 15 residues in the CDR3. The CDR3 coding sequence is TGTGCCAGCAGCCAAGATGTTACGGAGGGCGGGGAGCTGTTTTTT. Its translation: CASSQDVTEGGELFF.

The table lists this clonotype with a few counts. The chain recombines TRBV5-1 with TRBJ1-1; D gene unclear. This CDR3 comprises 14 residues. CDR1 and CDR2 (germline): SGHRS, YFSETQ. With 1 base removed from V and 0 bases from J, the gap between germline ends came to 7 bases. CDR3 bases: TGCGCCAGCAGCTTGAACACCATGAACACTGAAGCTTTCTTT. Its translation: CASSLNTMNTEAFF. Based on the CDR3 plus reference TRBV5-1 and TRBJ1-1, the full variable domain is KAGVTQTPRYLIKTRGQQVTLSCSPISGHRSVSWYQQTPGQGLQFLFEYFSETQRNKGNFPGRFSGRQFSNSRSEMNVSTLELGDSALYLCASSLNTMNTEAFFGQGTRLTVV.

V and J are TRBV9 and TRBJ2-3; D may be TRBD1 (6 bases). V was pared by 4 bases and J by 5 bases, with 14 bases between. The CDR3 consists of 14 residues. Germline V gives CDR1 SGDLS, CDR2 YYNGEE. CDR3 sequence reads: CASSPHRVGDTQYF. For the CDR3, the DNA is TGTGCCAGCAGCCCTCACAGGGTCGGAGATACGCAGTATTTT.

This clonotype showed up just once. V and J are TRBV7-9 and TRBJ2-1; no firm D call. The J call is uncertain, as TRBJ2-7 better fits the DNA end. The CDR3 totals 14 residues. Germline V gene data show CDR1 as SEHNR and CDR2 as FQNEAQ (reference sequence). In DNA form, the CDR3 reads TGTGCCAGCAGCTCGCCAGTGTCACTCAATGAGCAGTACTTC. This codes for CASSSPVSLNEQYF.

This chain uses TRBV12-3 or TRBV12-4 with TRBJ2-7; 8 nucleotides align to TRBD1. Trimming at V came to 5 bases and at J to 10 bases, leaving 7 bases not matched to a gene. The CDR3 has 12 amino acids. The CDR3 coding sequence is TGTGCCAGCAGTGCCGGGACAGGTTCCCAGTACTTC. Translating gives CASSAGTGSQYF.

This chain links TRBV14 with TRBJ1-1, with unresolved D. This CDR3 has 15 residues. V dropped 4 bases and J dropped 0 bases, with 12 bases sitting between them. Looked up from germline, CDR1 is SGHDN and CDR2 is FVKESK. DNA of the CDR3: TGTGCCAGCAGCCTACAGTTGGACCTGAACACTGAAGCTTTCTTT. This translates into CASSLQLDLNTEAFF. Full variable domain (outside the CDR3, taken from reference TRBV14 and TRBJ1-1): EAGVTQFPSHSVIEKGQTVTLRCDPISGHDNLYWYRRVMGKEIKFLLHFVKESKQDESGMPNNRFLAERTGGTYSTLKVQPAELEDSGVYFCASSLQLDLNTEAFFGQGTRLTVV.

This clonotype was seen only a few times. The V call is TRBV7-2, the J call TRBJ2-1, with D possibly being TRBD2 (6 bases). The germline V gene encodes CDR1 SGHTA and CDR2 FQGNSA. This CDR3 comprises 22 residues. Trimming shortened V by 2 bases and J by 15 bases, and 44 bases separated the two germline ends. CDR3 region: CASSLLTRGDSLVTMSPWRRFF. DNA for the CDR3: TGTGCCAGCAGCTTACTGACTCGCGGGGACTCCCTCGTCACAATGAGCCCATGGAGGCGGTTCTTC.

This clonotype showed up many times. V gene TRBV7-9 combines with J gene TRBJ2-3; TRBD2 matches at 9 bases. Germline CDR1 is SEHNR and CDR2 is FQNEAQ (reference sequence). The CDR3 runs to 16 residues. V dropped 2 bases and J dropped 0; count of bases not matched to a gene: 3. CDR3 sequence reads: CASSLSGGSSTDTQYF. The CDR3 nucleotides are TGTGCCAGCAGCTTAAGCGGGGGGTCCAGCACAGATACGCAGTATTTT.